These T cell receptor beta chains were read from a single sample in a study of T cell changes during pregnancy in multiple sclerosis. Generated by immunoSEQ multiplex PCR, the TCRdb table keeps only in-frame clones and is missing some. The sample includes just under 65,000 clones, roughly 91% of them seen just once. Sequences were derived from peripheral blood, sampled after pregnancy. These receptors were obtained from a female donor in good health, enrolled as a control in a pregnancy study. The CDR3 runs from the conserved cysteine through the conserved F or W.

V: TRBV5-1
J: TRBJ1-1
length: 14
CDR3: CASSLEGGDTEAFF

V: TRBV5-1
J: TRBJ2-2
length: 19
CDR3: CASSLGGRGASEDTGELFF

V: TRBV25-1
J: TRBJ2-7
length: 13
CDR3: CASRDRDSYEQYF

V: TRBV9
J: TRBJ2-5
length: 16
CDR3: CASSVGIREVEETQYF

V: TRBV9
J: TRBJ2-3
length: 16
CDR3: CASSAPSGGNTDTQYF

V: TRBV6-4
J: TRBJ1-2
length: 14
CDR3: CASTPEAGSYGYTF

V: TRBV5-1
J: TRBJ2-3
length: 14
CDR3: CAVTRTASTDTQYF

V: TRBV19
J: TRBJ1-2
length: 13
CDR3: CASRTGGAYGYTF

V: TRBV7-2
J: TRBJ2-6
length: 14
CDR3: CASSSSSGANVLTF

V: TRBV14
J: TRBJ2-7
length: 15
CDR3: CASSRGTGGFYEQYF

V: TRBV18
J: TRBJ1-1
length: 16
CDR3: CASSTMGPGGNTEAFF

V: TRBV19
J: TRBJ2-3
length: 14
CDR3: CASSIGLETDTQYF

V: TRBV5-6
J: TRBJ1-6
length: 16
CDR3: CASSLVGTSNPSPLHF

V: TRBV4-1
J: TRBJ1-6
length: 15
CDR3: CASSQGTGADSPLHF

V: TRBV7-2
J: TRBJ1-1
length: 17
CDR3: CASSLRTGLGMGTEAFF

V: TRBV4-2
J: TRBJ2-5
length: 13
CDR3: CASSRTEKETQYF

V: TRBV27
J: TRBJ1-6
length: 13
CDR3: CASNGGHNSPLHF

V: TRBV9
J: TRBJ1-2
length: 12
CDR3: CASSVAPGGYTF

V: TRBV6-4
J: TRBJ2-3
length: 14
CDR3: CASSDSKGADTQYF

V: TRBV6-1
J: TRBJ1-4
length: 14
CDR3: CASTPGSTNEKLFF

V: TRBV7-8
J: TRBJ2-7
length: 16
CDR3: CASSSRRDRPTYEQYF

V: TRBV15
J: TRBJ2-2
length: 16
CDR3: CATNPGLAGGNGELFF

V: TRBV9
J: TRBJ1-2
length: 13
CDR3: CASNGGTDYGYTF

V: TRBV30
J: TRBJ2-3
length: 15
CDR3: CAWNGGELATDTQYF

V: TRBV7-3
J: TRBJ2-2
length: 16
CDR3: CASSINSGGASGELFF

V: TRBV5-4
J: TRBJ1-2
length: 14
CDR3: CASSLTRQGPGYTF

V: TRBV27
J: TRBJ1-2
length: 13
CDR3: CASRGRSNYGYTF

V: TRBV27
J: TRBJ2-7
length: 14
CDR3: CASSLFVRDDEQYF

V: TRBV7-9
J: TRBJ1-1
length: 12
CDR3: CASSLKGGEAFF

V: TRBV5-1
J: TRBJ2-7
length: 14
CDR3: CASSGSTASGEQYF

V: TRBV2
J: TRBJ1-1
length: 20
CDR3: CASSETVMAISGVGGTEAFF

V: TRBV7-9
J: TRBJ1-5
length: 16
CDR3: CASSLEGGSGNQPQHF

V: TRBV2
J: TRBJ2-1
length: 14
CDR3: CASSAGPLKNEQFF

V: TRBV6-1
J: TRBJ1-3
length: 14
CDR3: CASRTGISGNTIYF

V: TRBV6-6
J: TRBJ1-1
length: 13
CDR3: CASSAPGQGRAFF

V: TRBV29-1
J: TRBJ1-2
length: 12
CDR3: CSVEVTAGGYTF

V: TRBV7-6
J: TRBJ1-3
length: 15
CDR3: CASSITGGSGNTIYF

V: TRBV5-6
J: TRBJ1-2
length: 14
CDR3: CASSRTVSGYGYTF

V: TRBV27
J: TRBJ1-2
length: 13
CDR3: CASSLRVGYGYTF

V: TRBV11-2
J: TRBJ1-5
length: 17
CDR3: CASSLTTGGYSNQPQHF

V: TRBV11-2
J: TRBJ1-5
length: 13
CDR3: CASSLQWFQPQHF

V: TRBV2
J: TRBJ1-2
length: 12
CDR3: CAGGQGGYGYTF

V: TRBV21-1
J: TRBJ2-1
length: 9
CDR3: CASRAQGFF

V: TRBV5-6
J: TRBJ1-2
length: 14
CDR3: CASSFPGGPYGYTF

V: TRBV6-5
J: TRBJ2-7
length: 14
CDR3: CASSYRDSSYEQYF

V: TRBV27
J: TRBJ1-1
length: 14
CDR3: CASSLGQVNTEAFF

V: TRBV25-1
J: TRBJ2-1
length: 13
CDR3: CASSGGLVVEQFF

V: TRBV4-1
J: TRBJ1-2
length: 21
CDR3: CASSQDTQQALPGLRRYGYTF

V: TRBV30
J: TRBJ1-3
length: 16
CDR3: CAWSPGQGKGGNTIYF

V: TRBV2
J: TRBJ2-1
length: 13
CDR3: CASLLAGYNEQFF